This T cell receptor (beta chain) was identified during a study of blood T cell repertoires in COVID-19. This CDR3 contains 15 residues. Germline values: CDR1 SGHRS, CDR2 YFSETQ. Trimming removed 5 bases from V and 7 bases from J; junction bases left unmatched: 13. The count of this clone is one. Sequencing was performed with immunoSEQ multiplex PCR; in TCRdb, only in-frame clones are kept and a portion is missing. Found here are about 68,000 clones, approximately 86% of them singletons; the top ten hold about 6%. This TCR came from a man older than 75 with COVID-19, enrolled during active disease. Sequenced material: peripheral blood. The chain has TRBV5-1 and TRBJ2-5; TRBD1 matches at 8 bases. CDR3 loop: CASRPGQEHTGTQYF. The CDR3 bases are TGCGCCAGCAGGCCGGGACAGGAGCATACTGGGACCCAGTACTTC.